The 17 T cell receptor beta chains listed next were all sequenced from one sample in a study of cytomegalovirus exposure and HLA in healthy donors. Measured with immunoSEQ multiplex PCR; TCRdb has only the in-frame clones, and not every one. The repertoire has around 300,000 clones, approximately 90% of them found once; the top ten carry about 0.85%. Sequences were obtained from PBMCs. The receptors stem from a woman under 30 in good health and CMV-seronegative.

The chain joins TRBV7-6 to TRBJ2-7, with 8 bases identical to TRBD1. This CDR3 is built from 13 residues. Trimming cost V 5 bases and J 6 bases; bases outside gene matches: 6. Per the germline V gene, CDR1 is SGHVS and CDR2 is FNYEAQ. The CDR3 nucleotides are TGTGCCAGCAGCCGACCTGGGACAGGCGAGCAGTACTTC. It translates to CASSRPGTGEQYF.

This sequence joins TRBV6-1 and TRBJ2-7, with TRBD2 matching 12 bases. With V trimmed by 3 bases and J by 9 bases, 6 bases remained unmatched. From germline, CDR1 is MNHNS and CDR2 SASEGT. The CDR3 spans 14 residues. CDR3 bases: TGTGCCAGCAGTGATCTAGCGGGAGGGGGTTGGCAGTACTTC. Its protein is CASSDLAGGGWQYF.

This chain joins TRBV6-6 and TRBJ2-7, with D unclear. Germline V CDR1 and CDR2: MNHNY, SVGAGI (reference sequence). V was trimmed by 2 bases and J by 9 bases, leaving 11 bases between them. The CDR3 extends over 12 amino acids. The CDR3 coding sequence is TGTGCCAGCAGTTACGGCACACAATGGCAGTACTTC. Translation: CASSYGTQWQYF.

The chain combines TRBV15 with TRBJ1-1; tentatively, D is TRBD1 (5 bases). CDR1 and CDR2 from the germline V gene are LNHNV and YYDKDF (reference sequence). The CDR3 is made up of 14 amino acids. V was trimmed by 3 bases and J by 1 base, leaving 9 bases between them. The CDR3 DNA sequence: TGTGCCACCAGCAGTCGACAGACGAACACTGAAGCTTTCTTT. It yields the protein CATSSRQTNTEAFF.

This chain joins TRBV7-3 and TRBJ2-7; D is possibly TRBD2 (5 bases). Trimming removed 5 bases from V and 3 bases from J, with 14 bases in between. CDR3 length equals 14 residues. Germline CDR1 is SGHTA and CDR2 is FQGTGA. CDR3 sequence reads: CASSPVSSSYEQYF. In DNA, the CDR3 is TGTGCCAGCAGCCCCGTTTCTAGCAGCTACGAGCAGTACTTC.

The chain uses TRBV6-5 and TRBJ1-6, with D hard to call. Between the trimmed V and J ends, which lost 2 bases and 6 bases, there was a span of 11 bases. The CDR3 has 15 residues. Looked up from germline, CDR1 is MNHEY and CDR2 is SVGAGI. The CDR3 protein is CASSYTENPNSPLHF. The CDR3 DNA follows: TGTGCCAGCAGTTACACAGAAAACCCTAATTCACCCCTCCACTTT.

V and J are TRBV28 and TRBJ2-1, with 9 positions matching TRBD2. Germline assignment: CDR1 MDHEN and CDR2 SYDVKM. The V gene end was trimmed by 8 bases and the J gene end by 1 base; junction bases not matched to a gene: 3. This CDR3 has 14 amino acids. As DNA, the CDR3 is TGTGCCAGCGTCCTAGCGGGGTCCTACAATGAGCAGTTCTTC. It specifies CASVLAGSYNEQFF.

The chain links TRBV19 to TRBJ1-1; possible D gene TRBD1, 5 bases. This CDR3 is built from 12 residues. V lost 7 bases, J lost 1 base, and 7 bases lay in between. Germline-derived CDR1 and CDR2 are LNHDA and SQIVND (reference sequence). In nucleotides, the CDR3 is TGTGCCAGTACTCAGGGGAACACTGAAGCTTTCTTT. It codes for CASTQGNTEAFF. The full variable domain, completed using reference TRBV19 and TRBJ1-1, is DGGITQSPKYLFRKEGQNVTLSCEQNLNHDAMYWYRQDPGQGLRLIYYSQIVNDFQKGDIAEGYSVSREKKESFPLTVTSAQKNPTAFYLCASTQGNTEAFFGQGTRLTVV.

This rearrangement joins TRBV5-6 to TRBJ2-7; 8 bases fit TRBD2. Germline V gene lookup returns CDR1 SGHDT and CDR2 YYEEEE. The J segment lost 6 bases and the V segment lost 0 bases, leaving 14 bases of the junction unmatched. There are 17 residues in the CDR3. CDR3 in amino acids: CASSLVRVMSGRSEQYF. CDR3 bases: TGTGCCAGCAGCTTGGTCAGGGTGATGAGCGGGAGAAGCGAGCAGTACTTC.

In its sample, this clone was seen once. The J gene is TRBJ2-7, the V gene TRBV19, with D maybe TRBD1 (6 bases). Trimming left V 5 bases short and J 5 bases short, with 16 bases between. The germline CDR1 and CDR2 sequences are LNHDA and SQIVND (reference sequence). The CDR3 runs to 14 residues. The DNA of the CDR3 is TGTGCCAGTAGTCCACAGGGTTTAGTCAACGAGCAGTACTTC. Protein sequence: CASSPQGLVNEQYF.

Comments on this clone: Other DNA variants within this sample encode the same CDR3. This chain connects TRBV5-6 to TRBJ1-1, with 7 positions matching TRBD1. This CDR3 has 14 amino acids. Trimming removed 7 bases from V and 0 bases from J; junction bases left unmatched: 6. The germline gives CDR1 SGHDT, CDR2 YYEEEE. The CDR3 region has the DNA TGTGCCAGCTCCTGGGGACAGATGAACACTGAAGCTTTCTTT. Protein product: CASSWGQMNTEAFF. Complete variable domain (other parts from reference TRBV5-6 and TRBJ1-1): DAGVTQSPTHLIKTRGQQVTLRCSPKSGHDTVSWYQQALGQGPQFIFQYYEEEERQRGNFPDRFSGHQFPNYSSELNVNALLLGDSALYLCASSWGQMNTEAFFGQGTRLTVV.

The chain combines TRBV6-5 with TRBJ1-1; D not certain. CDR3 length: 14 amino acids. Trimming removed 2 bases from V and 0 bases from J, with 7 bases in between. The V gene's germline CDR1 is MNHEY and CDR2 SVGAGI. CDR3 in amino acids: CASSYREMNTEAFF. CDR3 in DNA: TGTGCCAGCAGTTACAGGGAGATGAACACTGAAGCTTTCTTT.

The rearrangement uses TRBV6-5 and TRBJ2-1; weak D call: TRBD2 (5 bases). Trimming took off 6 bases at V and 6 bases at J, with 18 bases between the two ends. CDR3 length: 15 amino acids. Looked up from germline, CDR1 is MNHEY and CDR2 is SVGAGI. CDR3 bases: TGTGCCAGCAGCCCGGACTTTCCCGGTGTCAATGAGCAGTTCTTC. Translating it yields CASSPDFPGVNEQFF.

This sequence joins TRBV5-1 and TRBJ2-7; D might be TRBD1 (5 bases). The CDR3 is 13 amino acids. Germline V gives CDR1 SGHRS, CDR2 YFSETQ. Trimming cost V 3 bases and J 2 bases, with 9 bases left between them. Here the CDR3 reads CASSWGSTYEQYF. CDR3 sequence (DNA): TGCGCCAGCAGCTGGGGCTCGACCTACGAGCAGTACTTC.

In DNA form, the CDR3 reads TGTGCCAGCAGCTTCGATGCGTCAGATACGCAGTATTTT. It translates to CASSFDASDTQYF. V and J are TRBV7-3 and TRBJ2-3, with unresolved D. This CDR3 contains 13 residues. The V gene's germline CDR1 is SGHTA and CDR2 FQGTGA. V was cut by 3 bases and J by 4 bases, with 8 bases left in between.

The chain joins TRBV11-2 to TRBJ2-1, with 15 bases lining up with TRBD2. This CDR3 is 18 amino acids long. The germline gives CDR1 SGHAT, CDR2 FQNNGV. J was trimmed by 1 base and V by 5 bases; bases with no gene match: 6. For the CDR3, the DNA is TGTGCCAGCAGCCTTGGGACTAGCGGGAGGACTTCCTACAATGAGCAGTTCTTC. Its translation: CASSLGTSGRTSYNEQFF.

This clone was recorded only once. CDR3 sequence (DNA): TGTGCCATCAGTGGCGGCGGGACAGGGCTTGACGAGCAGTACTTC. Translation: CAISGGGTGLDEQYF. The rearrangement uses TRBV10-3 and TRBJ2-7; 9 bases match TRBD1. Germline CDR1 ENHRY, CDR2 SYGVKD. The CDR3 spans 15 residues. Germline trimming cut 4 bases from V and 5 bases from J; bases unmatched to any gene: 9.